A single sample gave rise to the 5 T cell receptor beta chains below, sequenced in a study of blood T cell repertoires in COVID-19. Clones were sequenced by immunoSEQ multiplex PCR, and TCRdb holds only the in-frame ones, with some missing. The profile shows roughly 320,000 clones, more than 85% of them singletons. The sample comprised PBMCs or T cells enriched from blood (not recorded which). These receptors came from a woman aged 25 to 39 who had been exposed to COVID-19.

This clone was counted a few times. Other DNA sequences in this sample translate to the same CDR3. This chain connects TRBV18 to TRBJ2-7, with 10 bases aligning to TRBD1. J lost 6 bases, V lost 3 bases, and 2 bases had no gene match. The CDR3 sequence is 13 residues long. Germline loops: CDR1 KGHSH, CDR2 LQKENI. The CDR3 nucleotides are TGTGCCAGCTCACCCCGGGACAGGGGCGAGCAGTACTTC. It yields the protein CASSPRDRGEQYF.

This clone has a single count. The chain is built from TRBV6-2 or TRBV6-3 and TRBJ2-1; 8 positions agree with TRBD2. This CDR3 is 15 amino acids long. Germline CDR1 MNHEY, CDR2 SVGEGT. Losses at the gene ends were 2 bases for V and 6 bases for J; bases not matched to a gene: 6. CDR3 protein: CASSYTGGGINEQFF. The CDR3 coding sequence is TGTGCCAGCAGTTACACGGGCGGGGGGATCAATGAGCAGTTCTTC.

The genes are TRBV7-2 and TRBJ1-4, with no clear D. The germline V gene has CDR1 SGHTA and CDR2 FQGNSA. The V end was cut by 0 bases, the J end by 5 bases, with 10 bases between. This CDR3 comprises 15 residues. The CDR3 nucleotides are TGTGCCAGCAGCTTAGCGGGTGGAGGGAATGAAAAACTGTTTTTT. Its protein is CASSLAGGGNEKLFF.

The V call is TRBV9, the J call TRBJ2-1; 11 bases map to TRBD1. V dropped 3 bases and J dropped 4; count of bases not matched to a gene: 6. The CDR3 runs 16 residues. Germline CDR1 SGDLS, CDR2 YYNGEE. Here the CDR3 reads CASSERGQGAYNEQFF. The DNA of the CDR3 is TGTGCCAGCAGCGAAAGAGGACAGGGGGCTTACAATGAGCAGTTCTTC.

The chain is built from TRBV4-2 and TRBJ1-2; D is unresolved. Germline V gene sequence: CDR1 LGHNA, CDR2 YNFKEQ. The CDR3 runs to 15 residues. V was clipped by 2 bases and J by 7 bases, with 17 bases between them. The CDR3 DNA sequence: TGTGCCAGCAGCCAACCCCTTGAAAGCCTGGTTGGCTACACCTTC. Residues: CASSQPLESLVGYTF.